Sequencing of this TCR beta chain was carried out in a study of blood T cell repertoires in COVID-19. Study background: Samples came from the United States, Italy and Spain, spanning acute and convalescent COVID-19.

Per germline, CDR1 SGHRS and CDR2 YFSETQ. This CDR3 is built from 13 residues. V lost 5 bases to trimming and J lost 6 bases, with 14 bases between them. TCRdb keeps only in-frame clones here, not all; method: immunoSEQ multiplex PCR. The data show roughly 200,000 clones, with around 83% seen just once and just under 8.5% held by the top ten. The chain has TRBV5-1 and TRBJ1-2; the D gene is possibly TRBD1 (6 bases). The sequence was collected from an older woman with acute or convalescent COVID-19. The sequenced sample consisted of peripheral blood. For the CDR3, the DNA is TGCGCCAGCAGTTACAGGGTACGCGATGGCTACACCTTC. Translating it yields CASSYRVRDGYTF.